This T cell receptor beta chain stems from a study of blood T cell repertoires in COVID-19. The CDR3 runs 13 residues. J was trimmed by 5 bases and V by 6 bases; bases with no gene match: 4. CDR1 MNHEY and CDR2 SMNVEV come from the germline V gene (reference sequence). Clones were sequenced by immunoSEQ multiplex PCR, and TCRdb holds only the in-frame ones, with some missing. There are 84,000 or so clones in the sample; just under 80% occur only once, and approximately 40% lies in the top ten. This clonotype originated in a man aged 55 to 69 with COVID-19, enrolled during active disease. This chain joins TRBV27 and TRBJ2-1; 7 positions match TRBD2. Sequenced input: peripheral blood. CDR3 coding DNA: TGTGCCAGCAGGCCGACTAGCCACAATGAGCAGTTCTTC. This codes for CASRPTSHNEQFF.